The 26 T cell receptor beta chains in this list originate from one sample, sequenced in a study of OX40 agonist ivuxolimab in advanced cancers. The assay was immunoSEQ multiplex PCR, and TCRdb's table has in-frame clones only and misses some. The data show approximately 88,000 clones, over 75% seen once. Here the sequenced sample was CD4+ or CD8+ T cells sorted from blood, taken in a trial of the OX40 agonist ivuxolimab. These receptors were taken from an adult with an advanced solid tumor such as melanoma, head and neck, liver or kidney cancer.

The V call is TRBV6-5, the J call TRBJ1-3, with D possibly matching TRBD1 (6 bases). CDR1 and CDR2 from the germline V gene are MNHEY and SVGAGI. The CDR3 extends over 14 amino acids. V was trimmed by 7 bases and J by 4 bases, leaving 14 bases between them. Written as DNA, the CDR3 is TGTGCCAGCACCACGGGGGGGCAGGGAAACACCATATATTTT. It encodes CASTTGGQGNTIYF.

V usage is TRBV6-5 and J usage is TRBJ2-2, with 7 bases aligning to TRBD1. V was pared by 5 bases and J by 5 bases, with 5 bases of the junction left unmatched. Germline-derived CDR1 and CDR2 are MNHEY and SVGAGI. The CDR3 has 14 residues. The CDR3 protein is CASSDRVGTGELFF. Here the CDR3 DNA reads TGTGCCAGCAGTGACAGGGTCGGGACCGGGGAGCTGTTTTTT.

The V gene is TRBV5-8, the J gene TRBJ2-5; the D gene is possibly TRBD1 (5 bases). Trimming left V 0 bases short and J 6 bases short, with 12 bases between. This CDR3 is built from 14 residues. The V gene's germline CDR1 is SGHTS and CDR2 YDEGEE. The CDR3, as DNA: TGTGCCAGCAGCTTGGGGGGCCTTATAAAGACCCAGTACTTC. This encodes CASSLGGLIKTQYF.

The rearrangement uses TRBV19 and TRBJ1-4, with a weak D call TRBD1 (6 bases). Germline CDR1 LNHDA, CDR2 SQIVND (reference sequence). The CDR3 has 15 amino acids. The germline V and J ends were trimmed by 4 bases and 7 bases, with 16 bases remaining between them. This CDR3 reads CASSSRGAAGEKLFF. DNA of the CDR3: TGTGCCAGTAGTAGCAGGGGCGCCGCGGGTGAAAAACTGTTTTTT.

The CDR3 coding sequence is TGTGCCATCTCGCGGGGGGGAGCCTACGAGCAGTACTTC. It translates to CAISRGGAYEQYF. The chain employs TRBV10-3 and TRBJ2-7; 9 nucleotides align to TRBD2. J was trimmed by 2 bases and V by 8 bases; bases with no gene match: 4. Germline V gives CDR1 ENHRY, CDR2 SYGVKD. This CDR3 region has 13 residues.

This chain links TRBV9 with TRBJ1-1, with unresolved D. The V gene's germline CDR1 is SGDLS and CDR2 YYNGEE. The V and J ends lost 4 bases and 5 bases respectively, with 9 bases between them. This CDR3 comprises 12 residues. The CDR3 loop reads CASSRSGTEAFF. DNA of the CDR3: TGTGCCAGCAGCCGATCGGGGACTGAAGCTTTCTTT.

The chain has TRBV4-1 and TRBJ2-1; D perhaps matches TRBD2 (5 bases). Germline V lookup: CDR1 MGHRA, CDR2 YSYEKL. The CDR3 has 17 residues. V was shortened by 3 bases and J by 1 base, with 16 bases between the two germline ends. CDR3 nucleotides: TGCGCCAGCAGCCACCTGGTCCCGGGATTGTCCTACAATGAGCAGTTCTTC. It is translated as CASSHLVPGLSYNEQFF.

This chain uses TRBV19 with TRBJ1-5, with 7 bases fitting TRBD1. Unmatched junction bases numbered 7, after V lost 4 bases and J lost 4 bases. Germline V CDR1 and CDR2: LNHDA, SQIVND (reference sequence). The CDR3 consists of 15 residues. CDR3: CASSTTGTANQPQHF. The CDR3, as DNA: TGTGCCAGTAGTACAACAGGGACAGCAAATCAGCCCCAGCATTTT.

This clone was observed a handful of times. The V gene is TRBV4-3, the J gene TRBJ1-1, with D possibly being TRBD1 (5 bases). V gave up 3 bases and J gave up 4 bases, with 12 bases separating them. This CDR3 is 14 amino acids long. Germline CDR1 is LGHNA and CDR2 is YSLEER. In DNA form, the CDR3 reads TGCGCCAGCAGCCAGGCAGGAGGGGCCACTGAAGCTTTCTTT. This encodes CASSQAGGATEAFF.

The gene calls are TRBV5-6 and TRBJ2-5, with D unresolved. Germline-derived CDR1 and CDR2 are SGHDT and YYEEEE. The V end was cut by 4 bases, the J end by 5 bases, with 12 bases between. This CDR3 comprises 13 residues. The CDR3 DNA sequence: TGTGCCAGCAGCCCTCAGTTCGGGGAGACCCAGTACTTC. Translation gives CASSPQFGETQYF.

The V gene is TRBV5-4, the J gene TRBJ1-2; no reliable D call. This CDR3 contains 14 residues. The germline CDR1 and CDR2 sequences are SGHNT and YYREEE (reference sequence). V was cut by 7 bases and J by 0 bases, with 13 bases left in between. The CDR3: CASSSGLPNYGYTF. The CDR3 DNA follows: TGTGCCAGCTCCTCGGGGTTGCCTAACTATGGCTACACCTTC.

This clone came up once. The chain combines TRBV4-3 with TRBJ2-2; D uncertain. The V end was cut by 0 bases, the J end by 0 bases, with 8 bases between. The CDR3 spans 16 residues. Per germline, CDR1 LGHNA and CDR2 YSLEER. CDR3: CASSQDGRTNTGELFF. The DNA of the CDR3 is TGCGCCAGCAGCCAAGATGGGCGGACGAACACCGGGGAGCTGTTTTTT.

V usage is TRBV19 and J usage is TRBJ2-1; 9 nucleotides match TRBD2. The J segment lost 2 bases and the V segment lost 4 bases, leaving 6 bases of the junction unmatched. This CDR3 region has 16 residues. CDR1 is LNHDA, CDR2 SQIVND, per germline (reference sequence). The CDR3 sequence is CASSTLGLATYNEQFF. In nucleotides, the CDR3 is TGTGCCAGTAGTACCCTCGGACTAGCGACCTACAATGAGCAGTTCTTC.

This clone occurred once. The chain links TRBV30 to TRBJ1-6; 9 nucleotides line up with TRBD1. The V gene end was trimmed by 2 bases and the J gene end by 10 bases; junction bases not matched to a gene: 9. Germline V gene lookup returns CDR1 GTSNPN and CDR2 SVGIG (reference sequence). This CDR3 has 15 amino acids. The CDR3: CAWSTPGQGGSPLHF. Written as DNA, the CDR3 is TGTGCCTGGAGTACTCCGGGACAGGGAGGGTCACCCCTCCACTTT.

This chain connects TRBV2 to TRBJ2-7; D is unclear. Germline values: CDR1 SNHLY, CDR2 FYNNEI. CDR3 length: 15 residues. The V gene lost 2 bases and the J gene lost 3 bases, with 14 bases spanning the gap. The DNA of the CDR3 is TGTGCCAGCAGTGAATTTTCTGATAAGAGCTACGAGCAGTACTTC. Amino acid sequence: CASSEFSDKSYEQYF.

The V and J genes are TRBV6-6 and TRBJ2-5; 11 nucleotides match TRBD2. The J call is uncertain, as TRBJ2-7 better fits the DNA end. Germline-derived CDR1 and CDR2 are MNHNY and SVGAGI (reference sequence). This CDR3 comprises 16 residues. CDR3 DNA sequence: TGTGCCAGCAGCCCTCCTACTAGCGGGGGTCTCTACGAGCAGTACTTC. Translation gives CASSPPTSGGLYEQYF.

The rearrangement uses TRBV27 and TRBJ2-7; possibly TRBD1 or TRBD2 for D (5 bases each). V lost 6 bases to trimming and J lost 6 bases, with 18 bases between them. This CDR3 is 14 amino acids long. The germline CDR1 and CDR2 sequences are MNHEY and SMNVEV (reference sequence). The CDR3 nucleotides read TGTGCCAGCAGACCTCGGGACCGCGCGGGCGAGCAGTACTTC. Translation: CASRPRDRAGEQYF.

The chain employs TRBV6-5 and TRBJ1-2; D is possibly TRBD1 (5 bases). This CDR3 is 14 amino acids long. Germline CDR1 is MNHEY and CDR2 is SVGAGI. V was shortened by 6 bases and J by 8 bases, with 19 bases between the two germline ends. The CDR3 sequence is CASSVVVGLTGYTF. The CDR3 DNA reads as TGTGCCAGCAGCGTTGTGGTGGGACTGACAGGCTACACCTTC.

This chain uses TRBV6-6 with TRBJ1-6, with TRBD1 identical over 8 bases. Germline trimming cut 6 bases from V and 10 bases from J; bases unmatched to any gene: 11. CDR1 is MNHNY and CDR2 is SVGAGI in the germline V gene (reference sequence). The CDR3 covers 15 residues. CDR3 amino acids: CASRGDRGGRSPLHF. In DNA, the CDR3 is TGTGCCAGCAGGGGAGACAGGGGCGGAAGATCACCCCTCCACTTT.

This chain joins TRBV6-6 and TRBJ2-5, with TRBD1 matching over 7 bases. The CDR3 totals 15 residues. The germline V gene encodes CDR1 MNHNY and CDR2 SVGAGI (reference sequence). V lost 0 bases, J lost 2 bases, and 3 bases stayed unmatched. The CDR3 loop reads CASSYSGQEQETQYF. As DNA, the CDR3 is TGTGCCAGCAGTTACTCTGGACAGGAACAAGAGACCCAGTACTTC.

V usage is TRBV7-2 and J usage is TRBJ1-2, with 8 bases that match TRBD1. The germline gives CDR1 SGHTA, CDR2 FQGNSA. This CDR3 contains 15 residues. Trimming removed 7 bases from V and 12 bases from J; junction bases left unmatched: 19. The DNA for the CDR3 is TGTGCCAGCAACCCACAATCCGGGACAGGAAGGGGGAACACCTTC. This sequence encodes CASNPQSGTGRGNTF.

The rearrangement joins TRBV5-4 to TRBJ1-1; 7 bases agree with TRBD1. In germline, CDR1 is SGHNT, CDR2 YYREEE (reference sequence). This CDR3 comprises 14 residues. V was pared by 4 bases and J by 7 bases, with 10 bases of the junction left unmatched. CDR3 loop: CASSLDRAGGEAFF. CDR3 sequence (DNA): TGTGCCAGCAGCCTAGACAGGGCCGGCGGTGAAGCTTTCTTT.

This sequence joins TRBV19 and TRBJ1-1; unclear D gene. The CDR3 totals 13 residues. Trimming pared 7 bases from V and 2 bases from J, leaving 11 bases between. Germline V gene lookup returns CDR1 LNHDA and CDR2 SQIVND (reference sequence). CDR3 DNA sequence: TGTGCCAGTACACTGAGCAGAAACACTGAAGCTTTCTTT. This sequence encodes CASTLSRNTEAFF.

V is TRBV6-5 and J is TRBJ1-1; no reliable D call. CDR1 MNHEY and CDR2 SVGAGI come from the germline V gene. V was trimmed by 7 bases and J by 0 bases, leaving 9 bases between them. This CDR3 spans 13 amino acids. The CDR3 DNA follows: TGTGCCAGCAAACCGGGAATGAACACTGAAGCTTTCTTT. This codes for CASKPGMNTEAFF.

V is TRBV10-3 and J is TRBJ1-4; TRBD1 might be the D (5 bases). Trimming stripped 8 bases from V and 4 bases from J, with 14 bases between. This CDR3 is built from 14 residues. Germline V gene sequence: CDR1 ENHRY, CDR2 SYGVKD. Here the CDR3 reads CAIGGEAYNEKLFF. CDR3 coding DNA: TGTGCCATCGGGGGGGAGGCGTATAATGAAAAACTGTTTTTT.

As DNA, the CDR3 is TGTGCCAGCAGCTTCCCCCTCTCAGCGACAGGGCGGGTTATCGAGCAGTACTTC. It specifies CASSFPLSATGRVIEQYF. This sequence joins TRBV11-2 and TRBJ2-7, with 7 bases fitting TRBD1. V shed 3 bases and J 6 bases; nucleotides not matched to a gene: 20. Germline CDR1 is SGHAT and CDR2 is FQNNGV. The CDR3 length is 18 residues.